The next 20 T cell receptor beta chains were all read from a single sample in a study of T cells in Graves' hyperthyroidism and ophthalmopathy. Amplification of TCR beta CDR3 regions used RNA as the template. During a first-round RT-PCR of the TCR CDR3, the HTBI primer set was used. TCRdb re-called the multiplex PCR reads with MiXCR, one entry per CDR3 protein. Altogether about 610,000 distinct CDR3 sequences are present, under 15% being singletons, with the ten largest covering approximately 4.3%. The specimen sequenced was blood. These receptors came from a woman between 35 and 50 years old with Graves' ophthalmopathy.

This clonotype was seen repeatedly, ten times or more. V is TRBV6-1 and J is TRBJ2-7; 10 bases match TRBD1. CDR1 and CDR2 from the germline V gene are MNHNS and SASEGT. This CDR3 is 14 amino acids long. V was clipped by 6 bases and J by 6 bases; unmatched bases: 8. In DNA, the CDR3 is TGTGCCAGCAGCCGACAGGGGGCAAGCGGCGAGCAGTACTTC. Amino acids: CASSRQGASGEQYF.

Points on this clonotype: A much larger clone differs from this one at a single base, so this may be a read error. The genes are TRBV7-9 and TRBJ1-5; the match to TRBD1 covers 7 bases. Trimming at V came to 3 bases and at J to 3 bases, leaving 5 bases not matched to a gene. This CDR3 is built from 15 residues. The germline CDR1 and CDR2 sequences are SEHNR and FQNEAQ (reference sequence). The CDR3 reads CASSFGTDINQPQHF. The CDR3 DNA follows: TGTGCCAGCAGCTTCGGGACAGATATCAATCAGCCCCAGCATTTT.

The rearrangement links TRBV20-1 to TRBJ2-7; D might be TRBD1 or TRBD2, each matching 6 bases. Per the germline V gene, CDR1 is DFQATT and CDR2 is SNEGSKA (reference sequence). Trimming took 6 bases from V and 3 from J, leaving 24 bases between them. The CDR3 totals 16 residues. CDR3 loop: CSAPRGSLGGVYEQYF. The CDR3 DNA is TGCAGTGCCCCAAGGGGGTCCTTGGGAGGAGTCTACGAGCAGTACTTC.

This clonotype appeared many times. This chain connects TRBV19 to TRBJ2-6; D remains unclear. The germline V gene has CDR1 LNHDA and CDR2 SQIVND (reference sequence). Trimming took off 4 bases at V and 1 base at J, with 14 bases between the two ends. There are 17 residues in the CDR3. The CDR3 DNA follows: TGTGCCAGTAGTACTCAATCGACCCTTTCTGGGGCCAACGTCCTGACTTTC. This encodes CASSTQSTLSGANVLTF.

The table lists this clonotype with many counts. This sequence joins TRBV7-9 and TRBJ2-7; 7 bases align to TRBD2. Per the germline V gene, CDR1 is SEHNR and CDR2 is FQNEAQ (reference sequence). Trimming took 4 bases from V and 5 from J; bases not matched to a gene: 5. The CDR3 sequence is 13 residues long. CDR3: CASSWEGKNEQYF. In nucleotides, the CDR3 is TGTGCCAGCAGCTGGGAGGGGAAGAACGAGCAGTACTTC.

The chain joins TRBV12-3 or TRBV12-4 to TRBJ2-5, with 11 bases aligning to TRBD2. Losses at the gene ends were 5 bases for V and 1 base for J; bases not matched to a gene: 6. The length of the CDR3 is 16 residues. CDR3 protein: CASSVRLAGTQETQYF. The CDR3 nucleotides read TGTGCCAGCAGTGTAAGACTAGCGGGGACCCAAGAGACCCAGTACTTC.

This clonotype showed up just a few times. This sequence joins TRBV20-1 and TRBJ1-2, with 7 bases fitting TRBD1. This CDR3 comprises 13 residues. V shed 3 bases and J 7 bases; nucleotides not matched to a gene: 8. Per the germline V gene, CDR1 is DFQATT and CDR2 is SNEGSKA (reference sequence). In DNA, the CDR3 is TGCAGTGCTAGTTGGGACAGCATGGCTGGCTACACCTTC. Its translation: CSASWDSMAGYTF.

This clonotype was seen ten or more times. It is unclear where the CDR3 begins or ends on the DNA, so no DNA is shown, and the CDR3 is as TCRdb lists it. V and J are TRBV6-1 and TRBJ1-1; TRBD1 is taken as the D call from the table, unchecked against the DNA. The length of the CDR3 is 14 amino acids, counting both ends. The V gene's germline CDR1 is MNHNS and CDR2 SASEGT. The CDR3 reads CASSDWGQGTWTFF.

This clonotype occurred a few times. A much larger clone differs by one base, so this may be a read error. The rearrangement joins TRBV7-2 to TRBJ1-1; D possibly corresponds to TRBD1 (5 bases). The length of the CDR3 is 13 residues. Germline values: CDR1 SGHTA, CDR2 FQGNSA. V lost 5 bases and J lost 10, with 17 bases in between. The CDR3: CASSPGTLNGAFF. The CDR3 nucleotides read TGTGCCAGCAGCCCCGGGACGTTAAATGGAGCTTTCTTT.

This clonotype was detected many times. V gene TRBV6-2 or TRBV6-3 combines with J gene TRBJ1-1, with 9 bases lining up with TRBD1. There are 18 residues in the CDR3. V dropped 0 bases and J dropped 4; count of bases not matched to a gene: 12. Germline-derived CDR1 and CDR2 are MNHEY and SVGEGT. This CDR3 reads CASSYSFLDRGVGTEAFF. In DNA form, the CDR3 reads TGTGCCAGCAGTTACTCTTTTTTGGACAGGGGCGTTGGCACTGAAGCTTTCTTT.

The genes are TRBV12-3 or TRBV12-4 and TRBJ1-1; D perhaps matches TRBD1 (5 bases). CDR3 length equals 12 residues. Trimming took off 8 bases at V and 4 bases at J, with 11 bases between the two ends. The CDR3 loop is CASAWGGTEAFF. CDR3 in DNA: TGTGCCAGCGCCTGGGGGGGCACTGAAGCTTTCTTT.

V and J are TRBV6-2 or TRBV6-3 and TRBJ2-2; the D gene is possibly TRBD1 (5 bases). CDR1 MNHEY and CDR2 SVGEGT come from the germline V gene. V was shortened by 0 bases and J by 0 bases, with 17 bases between the two germline ends. The CDR3 contains 19 residues. The chain's CDR3 is CASSYSLISKGPNTGELFF. The CDR3 nucleotides are TGTGCCAGCAGTTACTCATTGATTTCCAAGGGGCCGAACACCGGGGAGCTGTTTTTT.

This clonotype has a count of ten or more. CDR3 protein: CASSLVETEIGGYTF. The CDR3 DNA reads TGTGCCAGCAGCTTAGTTGAGACAGAAATAGGGGGCTACACCTTC. V gene TRBV7-8 combines with J gene TRBJ1-2; a weak D match, TRBD1 (5 bases). V shed 1 base and J shed 8 bases, with 17 bases lying between them. This CDR3 is built from 15 residues. Per the germline V gene, CDR1 is SGHVS and CDR2 is FQNEAQ.

This clonotype occurred many times. The chain joins TRBV11-1 to TRBJ1-1; the D gene is possibly TRBD1 (6 bases). Germline CDR1 and CDR2: SGHAT and FQDESV (reference sequence). Trimming stripped 5 bases from V and 4 bases from J, with 17 bases between. There are 15 residues in the CDR3. The CDR3 loop is CASSQEDSLSTEAFF. In DNA, the CDR3 is TGTGCCAGCAGCCAAGAGGACAGTTTGAGCACTGAAGCTTTCTTT.

There are many counts of this clonotype. The CDR3 loop reads CASSLSGGLQETQYF. The CDR3 DNA reads TGTGCCAGCAGTTTATCGGGTGGGCTCCAAGAGACCCAGTACTTC. V is TRBV28 and J is TRBJ2-5, with D unclear. This CDR3 comprises 15 residues. Trimming shortened V by 1 base and J by 1 base, and 10 bases separated the two germline ends. The germline V gene encodes CDR1 MDHEN and CDR2 SYDVKM.

Many counts were recorded for this clonotype. The CDR3 bases are TGTGCCAGCAGTCGTTACCGGGACAGTCGCTACGAGCAGTACTTC. Translating gives CASSRYRDSRYEQYF. The chain recombines TRBV6-5 with TRBJ2-7; 7 bases align to TRBD1. Germline values: CDR1 MNHEY, CDR2 SVGAGI. After removal of 5 bases from V and 3 bases from J, the junction contained 10 bases not matched to a gene. The CDR3 extends over 15 amino acids.

This clonotype was seen a handful of times. V usage is TRBV30 and J usage is TRBJ1-2; a weak D match, TRBD1 (5 bases). V gave up 0 bases and J gave up 4 bases, with 21 bases separating them. This CDR3 comprises 17 residues. Looked up from germline, CDR1 is GTSNPN and CDR2 is SVGIG (reference sequence). In nucleotides, the CDR3 is TGTGCCTGGAGTGTGGGGCAGGCAAGGAGGTTTGGCTATGGCTACACCTTC. It codes for CAWSVGQARRFGYGYTF.

In its sample, this clonotype was seen many times. This chain uses TRBV28 with TRBJ1-5; D remains ambiguous. This CDR3 is built from 12 residues. The ends were cut back, 7 bases at V and 3 bases at J, with 7 bases in the middle. Germline CDR1 MDHEN, CDR2 SYDVKM. CDR3 amino acids: CASTETNQPQHF. In DNA form, the CDR3 reads TGTGCCAGCACCGAAACCAATCAGCCCCAGCATTTT.

This clonotype was observed at least ten times. The chain combines TRBV11-2 with TRBJ1-2, with no clear D. This CDR3 has 14 residues. Germline-derived CDR1 and CDR2 are SGHAT and FQNNGV. The ends were cut back, 3 bases at V and 8 bases at J, with 16 bases in the middle. CDR3 residues: CASSLLQGYEGYTF. In DNA, the CDR3 is TGTGCCAGCAGCTTGTTGCAAGGTTACGAGGGCTACACCTTC.

This clonotype was counted at least ten times. This sequence joins TRBV28 and TRBJ1-2; a weak D match, TRBD1 (5 bases). The CDR3 is made up of 14 amino acids. V lost 7 bases and J 5 bases, leaving 17 bases between the germline ends. CDR1 and CDR2 from the germline V gene are MDHEN and SYDVKM. This chain's CDR3 is CASTLGGEIYGYTF. CDR3 coding DNA: TGTGCCAGCACCCTGGGGGGAGAGATATATGGCTACACCTTC.